A selection of T cell receptor beta chains follows, all from one sample in a study of cytomegalovirus exposure and HLA in healthy donors. Assay: immunoSEQ multiplex PCR; the TCRdb copy retains only in-frame clones and omits some. The table includes tens of thousands of clones, 70% to 85% detected once. The sample comprised PBMCs. The receptors were gathered from a man in his thirties or forties in good health and CMV-seronegative. CDR3s include the opening cysteine and the closing phenylalanine or tryptophan. D genes are given only for firm matches. Clone size is shown for a subset of rows, as once, few, many or a class of expanded clone.

D gene	V gene	clone size	J gene	CDR3 protein	CDR3 DNA
TRBD1	TRBV10-3	NA	TRBJ2-7	CAISAGRDSDAYEQYF	TGTGCCATCAGTGCGGGCCGGGACAGTGATGCCTACGAGCAGTACTTC
NA	TRBV13	NA	TRBJ1-1	CASSSPRVSTEAFF	TGTGCCAGCAGCTCGCCCAGGGTGAGCACTGAAGCTTTCTTT
TRBD1	TRBV9	NA	TRBJ2-3	CASRRGTVGTDTQYF	TGTGCCAGCAGGAGGGGGACAGTCGGCACAGATACGCAGTATTTT
NA	TRBV9	NA	TRBJ1-2	CASSVAGDGYTF	TGTGCCAGCAGCGTCGCAGGGGACGGCTACACCTTC
NA	TRBV10-3	NA	TRBJ1-1	CAIIKGDTRGAEAFF	TGTGCCATCATCAAAGGGGACACCCGGGGCGCTGAAGCTTTCTTT
NA	TRBV5-1	few	TRBJ1-2	CASSLQGHGYTF	TGCGCCAGCAGCTTGCAGGGGCATGGCTACACCTTC
NA	TRBV4-1	NA	TRBJ2-7	CASSQEAPGQVMYEQYF	TGCGCCAGCAGCCAAGAGGCGCCGGGACAAGTTATGTACGAGCAGTACTTC
TRBD2	TRBV9	NA	TRBJ2-1	CASSVASGGRKSYNEQFF	TGTGCCAGCAGCGTAGCTAGCGGGGGGCGGAAATCCTACAATGAGCAGTTCTTC
TRBD2	TRBV19	NA	TRBJ2-3	CASSTSGMTDTQYF	TGTGCCAGTAGTACTAGCGGGATGACAGATACGCAGTATTTT
TRBD2	TRBV18	NA	TRBJ2-7	CASSPREPPGYEQYF	TGTGCCAGCTCACCGCGGGAGCCCCCTGGGTACGAGCAGTACTTC
TRBD1	TRBV7-2	NA	TRBJ1-1	CASSLGGWDRVNTEAFF	TGTGCCAGCAGCTTAGGGGGGTGGGACAGGGTGAACACTGAAGCTTTCTTT
NA	TRBV18	NA	TRBJ1-4	CASSPSGHREKLFF	TGTGCCAGCTCACCATCGGGACACCGCGAAAAACTGTTTTTT
NA	TRBV10-3	few	TRBJ2-3	CAISESKSTADYTDTQYF	TGTGCCATCAGTGAGTCGAAGTCGACAGCCGATTACACAGATACGCAGTATTTT
NA	TRBV12-5	NA	TRBJ2-1	CASGLNSGVNEQFF	TGTGCTAGTGGTTTGAATTCGGGGGTCAATGAGCAGTTCTTC
TRBD1	TRBV11-3	NA	TRBJ1-4	CASSRTGEKLFF	TGTGCCAGCAGCCGGACAGGGGAAAAACTGTTTTTT
NA	TRBV9	NA	TRBJ1-5	CASSVGQGSQPQHF	TGTGCCAGCAGCGTAGGGCAGGGAAGTCAGCCCCAGCATTTT
TRBD2	TRBV28	NA	TRBJ2-1	CASRLIAGGTYNEQFF	TGTGCCAGCAGGTTGATAGCGGGGGGCACCTACAATGAGCAGTTCTTC
NA	TRBV2	NA	TRBJ2-4	CASSEPGNIQYF	TGTGCCAGCAGTGAACCAGGAAACATTCAGTACTTC
NA	TRBV15	NA	TRBJ2-5	CATSRIRGRGIQETQYF	TGTGCCACCAGCAGGATCAGGGGAAGAGGTATTCAAGAGACCCAGTACTTC
TRBD2	TRBV5-1	NA	TRBJ2-7	CASSPDLAGEQYF	TGCGCCAGCAGCCCGGACCTAGCGGGCGAGCAGTACTTC
TRBD1	TRBV18	NA	TRBJ1-5	CASSRDRDNQPQHF	TGTGCCAGCTCACGCGACAGGGACAATCAGCCCCAGCATTTT
NA	TRBV6-4	NA	TRBJ1-6	CASSQGGNSPLHF	TGTGCCAGCAGTCAGGGAGGGAATTCACCCCTCCACTTT
TRBD1	TRBV5-1	NA	TRBJ1-2	CASSLSGTGGYGYTF	TGCGCCAGCAGCCTATCCGGGACAGGGGGCTATGGCTACACCTTC
NA	TRBV27	NA	TRBJ2-6	CASTYKWGFYSGANVLTF	TGTGCCAGCACTTACAAGTGGGGCTTTTACTCTGGGGCCAACGTCCTGACTTTC
NA	TRBV29-1	once	TRBJ1-1	CSVDRGSEAFF	TGCAGCGTTGACAGGGGTTCTGAAGCTTTCTTT
NA	TRBV28	NA	TRBJ1-6	CASSLTGFNSPLHF	TGTGCCAGCAGTTTAACAGGGTTTAATTCACCCCTCCACTTT
NA	TRBV7-8	NA	TRBJ1-4	CASSWALDEKLFF	TGTGCCAGCAGCTGGGCTTTAGATGAAAAACTGTTTTTT
TRBD2	TRBV19	NA	TRBJ2-7	CASSGLARYEQYF	TGTGCCAGTAGCGGACTAGCGCGCTACGAGCAGTACTTC
NA	TRBV4-3	few	TRBJ1-1	CASSLASQSGVDTEAFF	TGCGCCAGCAGCCTAGCCTCCCAGTCGGGAGTAGACACTGAAGCTTTCTTT